These 26 T cell receptor beta chains share one sample of origin, sequenced in a study of prognosis after radiotherapy for stage I lung cancer. Two-round multiplex PCR on genomic DNA was the method by which TCR beta CDR3 was amplified. First-round PCR, the initial amplification, used primers specific to each TRBV and TRBJ gene. MiXCR was run by TCRdb on the multiplex PCR reads, yielding one entry per CDR3 protein. Of about 59,000 distinct CDR3 sequences detected, more than 25% appear once; the ten largest clones hold 7.5%. Specimen: PBMCs, collected before or after stereotactic body radiation therapy (not recorded which). These receptors came from a donor over 45 with non-small cell lung cancer.

This clonotype was detected many times. The chain employs TRBV28 and TRBJ1-1; D possibly corresponds to TRBD1 (6 bases). Germline CDR1 MDHEN, CDR2 SYDVKM. This CDR3 is 17 amino acids long. V lost 7 bases and J lost 1, with 22 bases in between. The CDR3 DNA reads TGTGCCAGCACCCCCGGGGGGTGGGGGCGCGGGAACACTGAAGCTTTCTTT. Protein product: CASTPGGWGRGNTEAFF. The full variable domain, its missing parts supplied by reference TRBV28 and TRBJ1-1, is DVKVTQSSRYLVKRTGEKVFLECVQDMDHENMFWYRQDPGLGLRLIYFSYDVKMKEKGDIPEGYSVSREKKERFSLILESASTNQTSMYLCASTPGGWGRGNTEAFFGQGTRLTVV.

This clonotype has at least ten counts. The chain employs TRBV6-1 and TRBJ1-2; 9 nucleotides match TRBD1. The length of the CDR3 is 13 residues. The J segment lost 6 bases and the V segment lost 6 bases, leaving 5 bases of the junction unmatched. The germline CDR1 and CDR2 sequences are MNHNS and SASEGT. The CDR3 reads CASRGTGLNGYTF. The CDR3 DNA reads TGTGCCAGCAGGGGGACAGGGTTGAATGGCTACACCTTC.

This clonotype has ten or more counts. The rearrangement links TRBV11-2 to TRBJ2-7, with TRBD2 matching over 7 bases. The CDR3 is 12 amino acids. Germline-derived CDR1 and CDR2 are SGHAT and FQNNGV. V was clipped by 3 bases and J by 11 bases; unmatched bases: 7. CDR3 bases: TGTGCCAGCAGCTTGTCTAGCGGAGTTAAGTACTTC. Translated: CASSLSSGVKYF.

This clonotype was observed many times. This chain uses TRBV3-1 with TRBJ1-3; D gene unclear. Germline V gene lookup returns CDR1 LGHDT and CDR2 YNNKEL (reference sequence). The CDR3 consists of 14 residues. Trimming shortened V by 1 base and J by 8 bases, and 12 bases separated the two germline ends. The CDR3 loop is CASSQGSNLYTIYF. The CDR3 coding sequence is TGTGCCAGCAGCCAAGGTTCTAATTTGTACACCATATATTTT.

This clonotype was detected many times. V usage is TRBV7-3 and J usage is TRBJ2-1; TRBD1 matches 10 bases. V shed 1 base, J shed 7 bases, and the junction held 7 bases outside the gene matches. The germline V gene has CDR1 SGHTA and CDR2 FQGTGA. The CDR3 has 16 residues. The DNA for the CDR3 is TGTGCCAGCAGCTTAAGAGGGACAGGGGTGAGGAATGAGCAGTTCTTC. This sequence encodes CASSLRGTGVRNEQFF.

The chain carries TRBV27 and TRBJ2-7, with D tentatively TRBD2 (5 bases). V shed 1 base and J shed 0 bases, with 13 bases lying between them. CDR1 is MNHEY and CDR2 is SMNVEV in the germline V gene (reference sequence). There are 16 residues in the CDR3. The CDR3 coding sequence is TGTGCCAGCAGTTTATTAGGGCGGAGGAGCTCCTACGAGCAGTACTTC. It specifies CASSLLGRRSSYEQYF.

This clonotype showed up many times. The chain combines TRBV6-5 with TRBJ1-4; D call uncertain. Trimming cost V 4 bases and J 7 bases, with 7 bases left between them. The CDR3 covers 12 residues. CDR1 is MNHEY, CDR2 SVGAGI, per germline. CDR3 residues: CASSSWGEKLFF. Written as DNA, the CDR3 is TGTGCCAGCAGTTCATGGGGTGAAAAACTGTTTTTT.

This clonotype was counted at least ten times. This rearrangement joins TRBV5-8 to TRBJ2-7; D is undetermined. Per germline, CDR1 SGHTS and CDR2 YDEGEE. V dropped 7 bases and J dropped 5 bases, with 22 bases sitting between them. This CDR3 region has 15 residues. The CDR3 DNA reads TGTGCCAGCGGTCGCCGGACCCCATTAAGGCACGAGCAGTACTTC. Residues: CASGRRTPLRHEQYF.

This clonotype was observed many times. The CDR3 sequence is CASRGQDEKLFF. In DNA form, the CDR3 reads TGTGCCAGCAGGGGACAGGATGAAAAACTGTTTTTT. V gene TRBV2 combines with J gene TRBJ1-4; 8 positions agree with TRBD1. V shed 6 bases and J 6 bases; nucleotides not matched to a gene: 0. From germline, CDR1 is SNHLY and CDR2 FYNNEI. The CDR3 contains 12 residues.

Ten or more counts support this clonotype. J is TRBJ2-7 and V is TRBV5-1; D possibly corresponds to TRBD2 (5 bases). CDR3 length: 12 residues. Germline assignment: CDR1 SGHRS and CDR2 YFSETQ. Deletions cut 3 bases from V and 7 bases from J, with 11 bases between. This CDR3 reads CASSSRRDEQYF. DNA for the CDR3: TGCGCCAGCAGCTCCCGACGGGATGAGCAGTACTTC.

This clonotype has a count of ten or more. The chain has TRBV6-5 and TRBJ1-2; D call uncertain. This CDR3 has 15 residues. V was pared by 1 base and J by 6 bases, with 15 bases between. Germline CDR1 is MNHEY and CDR2 is SVGAGI. The CDR3 coding sequence is TGTGCCAGCAGTTACTTGAGGCATACCATTGATGGCTACACCTTC. Residues: CASSYLRHTIDGYTF.

V gene TRBV2 combines with J gene TRBJ1-1; D gene ambiguous. Germline V gives CDR1 SNHLY, CDR2 FYNNEI. V lost 10 bases and J 1 base, leaving 25 bases between the germline ends. CDR3 length: 17 amino acids. The CDR3 loop reads CANTKGRQRIPNTEAFF. CDR3 sequence (DNA): TGTGCCAACACCAAAGGGCGTCAGCGGATCCCGAACACTGAAGCTTTCTTT.

This clonotype showed up many times. The chain joins TRBV6-1 to TRBJ2-5; 11 bases match TRBD2. V gave up 3 bases and J gave up 3 bases; unmatched junction bases: 0. This CDR3 has 14 amino acids. Germline V gene data show CDR1 as MNHNS and CDR2 as SASEGT. The CDR3 DNA follows: TGTGCCAGCAGTGAGACTAGCGGGGAAGAGACCCAGTACTTC. Protein sequence: CASSETSGEETQYF.

Notes on this clonotype: Since a much larger clone is just one base distant, this may be a read error. The chain links TRBV6-2 or TRBV6-3 to TRBJ2-5; a weak D match, TRBD2 (7 bases). Germline CDR1 reads MNHEY; CDR2 reads SVGEGT. This CDR3 has 15 amino acids. The CDR3 DNA sequence: TGTGCCAGCAGTTACCGCCCGGGGGGCGCGGAGACCGAGTACTTC. It encodes CASSYRPGGAETEYF.

This clonotype was observed many times. The chain combines TRBV20-1 with TRBJ1-1, with D unresolved. Per germline, CDR1 DFQATT and CDR2 SNEGSKA (reference sequence). CDR3 size: 15 residues. V gave up 0 bases and J gave up 3 bases, with 14 bases separating them. CDR3 coding DNA: TGCAGTGCTAGAGACCCAAAAGGAAGGGACACTGAAGCTTTCTTT. This translates into CSARDPKGRDTEAFF.

The rearrangement uses TRBV18 and TRBJ2-1; 13 nucleotides agree with TRBD2. V was clipped by 6 bases and J by 4 bases; unmatched bases: 3. The CDR3 extends over 15 amino acids. Germline V gene data show CDR1 as KGHSH and CDR2 as LQKENI. The CDR3 region has the DNA TGTGCCAGCTCGCCGACTAGCGGGGGGTACAATGAGCAGTTCTTC. Translated: CASSPTSGGYNEQFF.

In regard to this clonotype: This sequence may be a read error, since a much larger clone differs from it by one base. This chain connects TRBV4-3 to TRBJ2-5; TRBD2 is a possible D gene (6 bases). CDR3 length: 15 residues. Trimming left V 2 bases short and J 2 bases short, with 12 bases between. CDR1 is LGHNA, CDR2 YSLEER, per germline. In nucleotides, the CDR3 is TGCGCCAGCAGCCAATCTGGGAGGACTCAAGAGACCCAGTACTTC. Its protein product is CASSQSGRTQETQYF.

This clonotype has ten or more counts. The chain links TRBV20-1 to TRBJ2-7; a weak D match, TRBD1 (5 bases). Looked up from germline, CDR1 is DFQATT and CDR2 is SNEGSKA (reference sequence). There are 11 residues in the CDR3. V shed 0 bases and J shed 5 bases, with 5 bases lying between them. The CDR3 sequence: CSARDRDEQYF. CDR3 sequence (DNA): TGCAGTGCTAGAGACAGGGACGAGCAGTACTTC.

A note on this clonotype: With only one base between it and a far larger clone, this is likely a read error. The chain carries TRBV6-5 and TRBJ1-6; D is possibly TRBD1 (6 bases). Trimming cost V 6 bases and J 9 bases, with 15 bases left between them. This CDR3 is built from 14 residues. Looked up from germline, CDR1 is MNHEY and CDR2 is SVGAGI. The CDR3 is CASRLGRGFSPLHF. CDR3 nucleotides: TGTGCCAGCAGATTGGGCAGGGGTTTTTCACCCCTCCACTTT.

As regards this clonotype: One end of the junction does not line up with germline, which may come from a read error. CDR3 amino acids: CASTRTGDRGSPLDF. CDR3 sequence (DNA): TGTGCCAGCACTCGGACCGGGGACAGGGGATCACCCCTCGACTTT. J is TRBJ1-6 and V is TRBV12-3 or TRBV12-4; TRBD1 aligns across 10 bases. This CDR3 spans 15 amino acids.

Ten or more counts support this clonotype. This chain uses TRBV3-1 with TRBJ1-3; D not resolved. Germline CDR1 is LGHDT and CDR2 is YNNKEL (reference sequence). Between the trimmed V and J ends, which lost 4 bases and 3 bases, there was a span of 13 bases. CDR3 size: 15 residues. The CDR3 region is CASSLRAAGGNTIYF. CDR3 DNA sequence: TGTGCCAGCAGCCTTCGGGCCGCGGGTGGAAACACCATATATTTT.

As for this clonotype: A far larger clone is one nucleotide away, so this likely arose from a read error. V and J are TRBV10-3 and TRBJ1-4, with D uncertain. Trimming left V 4 bases short and J 4 bases short, with 7 bases between. CDR1 ENHRY and CDR2 SYGVKD come from the germline V gene. This CDR3 contains 13 residues. In DNA form, the CDR3 reads TGTGCCATCAGTGGTGGGTTTAATGAAAAACTGTTTTTT. Translating gives CAISGGFNEKLFF.

This clonotype appeared many times. V and J are TRBV12-3 or TRBV12-4 and TRBJ1-3; the D is unclear. CDR3 length equals 16 residues. The V end was cut by 1 base, the J end by 0 bases, with 10 bases between. This chain's CDR3 is CASSLGPSDSGNTIYF. The CDR3 region has the DNA TGTGCCAGCAGTTTAGGTCCGTCTGACTCTGGAAACACCATATATTTT.

In its sample, this clonotype was seen many times. Being one base from a much bigger clone, this may be a read error. The chain couples TRBV6-2 or TRBV6-3 to TRBJ2-1; possible D gene TRBD2, 6 bases. This CDR3 is built from 17 residues. V was trimmed by 2 bases and J by 12 bases, leaving 26 bases between them. Germline V lookup: CDR1 MNHEY, CDR2 SVGEGT. The CDR3, as DNA: TGTGCCAGCAGTTACAAGGGGTTGGGCGGGAAGAAGGATGGGCAGTTCTTC. This encodes CASSYKGLGGKKDGQFF.

This clonotype was recorded many times. V and J are TRBV4-3 and TRBJ2-2; D remains ambiguous. Trimming cost V 0 bases and J 10 bases, with 9 bases left between them. The V gene's germline CDR1 is LGHNA and CDR2 YSLEER. This CDR3 has 13 residues. As DNA, the CDR3 is TGCGCCAGCAGCCAAGATAAACGTACGGAGCTGTTTTTT. Translation: CASSQDKRTELFF.

This clonotype was counted at least ten times. The chain has TRBV6-1 and TRBJ2-1; TRBD1 matches 9 bases. CDR1 and CDR2 (germline): MNHNS, SASEGT. V was clipped by 5 bases and J by 5 bases; unmatched bases: 7. The CDR3 contains 15 residues. CDR3 protein: CASSTAGTGNNEQFF. CDR3 nucleotides: TGTGCCAGCAGTACGGCGGGGACAGGGAACAATGAGCAGTTCTTC.